A single sample is the source of the 21 T cell receptor beta chains below, sequenced in a study of cytomegalovirus exposure and HLA in healthy donors. Sequencing was performed with immunoSEQ multiplex PCR; in TCRdb, only in-frame clones are kept and a portion is missing. Of about 160,000 clones listed, roughly 96% are singletons. The sample comprised PBMCs. The receptors shown here come from a woman between 18 and 30 years old in good health and CMV-seronegative.

V gene TRBV27 combines with J gene TRBJ2-7; D is possibly TRBD2 (6 bases). V lost 1 base and J 2 bases, leaving 9 bases between the germline ends. There are 14 residues in the CDR3. The V gene's germline CDR1 is MNHEY and CDR2 SMNVEV (reference sequence). The CDR3 bases are TGTGCCAGCAGTTTATATGGAGGGACCTACGAGCAGTACTTC. It is translated as CASSLYGGTYEQYF.

This chain uses TRBV4-1 with TRBJ2-7, with 10 nucleotides matching TRBD2. The ends lost 4 bases at V and 6 bases at J; junction bases unmatched: 6. Germline-derived CDR1 and CDR2 are MGHRA and YSYEKL. The CDR3 totals 14 residues. The CDR3 spells CASSPPSGGAEQYF. In DNA, the CDR3 is TGCGCCAGCAGCCCTCCTAGCGGGGGCGCCGAGCAGTACTTC.

The chain carries TRBV4-1 and TRBJ1-3; D is undetermined. CDR3 length equals 12 residues. V was trimmed by 10 bases and J by 3 bases, leaving 10 bases between them. Germline values: CDR1 MGHRA, CDR2 YSYEKL. The chain's CDR3 is CAMRTFGNTIYF. The DNA for the CDR3 is TGCGCCATGAGGACTTTTGGAAACACCATATATTTT.

The chain employs TRBV19 and TRBJ2-6; possible D gene TRBD2, 6 bases. CDR1 and CDR2 from the germline V gene are LNHDA and SQIVND (reference sequence). This CDR3 comprises 17 residues. V was pared by 5 bases and J by 0 bases, with 14 bases between. CDR3 bases: TGTGCCAGTAGTCCCCCGGCCGGGAGCTCTGGGGCCAACGTCCTGACTTTC. It translates to CASSPPAGSSGANVLTF.

The chain recombines TRBV7-8 with TRBJ2-7; D is perhaps TRBD1 (6 bases). This CDR3 has 16 amino acids. The V end lost 5 bases, the J end lost 6 bases, and 23 bases lay between the germline ends. Germline lookup yields CDR1 SGHVS and CDR2 FQNEAQ. CDR3 residues: CASSPLRQWGLSEQYF. The CDR3 DNA reads as TGTGCCAGCAGCCCTCTTAGGCAATGGGGGCTGAGCGAGCAGTACTTC.

The chain joins TRBV19 to TRBJ1-1, with 7 bases aligning to TRBD1. The V segment lost 6 bases and the J segment 6 bases; nucleotides outside the gene matches: 10. Germline V gives CDR1 LNHDA, CDR2 SQIVND (reference sequence). This CDR3 contains 14 residues. CDR3 DNA sequence: TGTGCCAGTAGCCACGACAGGGAGATCTCTGAAGCTTTCTTT. It yields the protein CASSHDREISEAFF. Filled out from reference TRBV19 and TRBJ1-1, the complete variable domain reads DGGITQSPKYLFRKEGQNVTLSCEQNLNHDAMYWYRQDPGQGLRLIYYSQIVNDFQKGDIAEGYSVSREKKESFPLTVTSAQKNPTAFYLCASSHDREISEAFFGQGTRLTVV.

This rearrangement joins TRBV18 to TRBJ2-7; 9 nucleotides line up with TRBD1. Trimming removed 6 bases from V and 2 bases from J; junction bases left unmatched: 8. The CDR3 is 15 residues long. The germline V gene encodes CDR1 KGHSH and CDR2 LQKENI. In DNA form, the CDR3 reads TGTGCCAGCTCCCAGCCGGGACAGGGAGCCTACGAGCAGTACTTC. The encoded protein is CASSQPGQGAYEQYF. The variable domain in full, with the rest retrieved from reference TRBV18 and TRBJ2-7, is NAGVMQNPRHLVRRRGQEARLRCSPMKGHSHVYWYRQLPEEGLKFMVYLQKENIIDESGMPKERFSAEFPKEGPSILRIQQVVRGDSAAYFCASSQPGQGAYEQYFGPGTRLTVT.

The chain combines TRBV5-1 with TRBJ1-1; no clear D. Germline V gives CDR1 SGHRS, CDR2 YFSETQ. The V end lost 0 bases, the J end lost 5 bases, and 14 bases lay between the germline ends. The CDR3 has 15 amino acids. CDR3 in amino acids: CASSLDGQMRTEAFF. Here the CDR3 DNA reads TGCGCCAGCAGCTTGGATGGCCAAATGAGGACTGAAGCTTTCTTT.

This chain connects TRBV9 to TRBJ1-3; 12 nucleotides agree with TRBD1. This CDR3 is 21 amino acids long. Trimming at V came to 4 bases and at J to 4 bases, leaving 21 bases not matched to a gene. The V gene's germline CDR1 is SGDLS and CDR2 YYNGEE. CDR3 DNA: TGTGCCAGCAGCATCCTCCCTAACCCTCCGGGACAGGGGGCAGGAGGAAACACCATATATTTT. As protein: CASSILPNPPGQGAGGNTIYF. Full variable domain (remainder filled in from reference TRBV9 and TRBJ1-3): DSGVTQTPKHLITATGQRVTLRCSPRSGDLSVYWYQQSLDQGLQFLIQYYNGEERAKGNILERFSAQQFPDLHSELNLSSLELGDSALYFCASSILPNPPGQGAGGNTIYFGEGSWLTVV.

V usage is TRBV27 and J usage is TRBJ1-2; the match to TRBD1 covers 10 bases. This CDR3 is built from 13 residues. CDR1 is MNHEY, CDR2 SMNVEV, per germline (reference sequence). V trimming: 7 bases; J trimming: 4 bases; junction bases outside the gene matches: 3. DNA of the CDR3: TGTGCCAGCATGGGACAGGGGCCCTATGGCTACACCTTC. This sequence encodes CASMGQGPYGYTF.

The chain uses TRBV4-2 and TRBJ2-7, with TRBD1 matching over 9 bases. The CDR3 loop spans 15 amino acids. Trimming cost V 3 bases and J 5 bases; bases outside gene matches: 8. Germline V gene data show CDR1 as LGHNA and CDR2 as YNFKEQ. The CDR3 DNA sequence: TGTGCCAGCAGCCACGACAGGGACAGGGACCACGAGCAGTACTTC. Encoded protein: CASSHDRDRDHEQYF.

The CDR3 nucleotides read TGTGCCAGCTATGCGACAGGGTCGCGGAATGAGCAGTTCTTC. It encodes CASYATGSRNEQFF. The chain has TRBV5-4 and TRBJ2-1, with 7 bases lining up with TRBD1. CDR1 is SGHNT and CDR2 is YYREEE in the germline V gene (reference sequence). V lost 7 bases, J lost 7 bases, and 11 bases stayed unmatched. This CDR3 spans 14 amino acids.

The CDR3 sequence is CSVSIAGGNTGELFF. Here the CDR3 DNA reads TGCAGCGTTTCTATTGCGGGGGGGAACACCGGGGAGCTGTTTTTT. The chain recombines TRBV29-1 with TRBJ2-2; 8 bases are a match to TRBD2. The V segment lost 5 bases and the J segment 1 base; nucleotides outside the gene matches: 6. CDR1 SQVTM and CDR2 ANQGSEA come from the germline V gene. The CDR3 length is 15 residues.

The J gene is TRBJ1-2, the V gene TRBV6-6, with TRBD1 identical over 9 bases. V lost 5 bases, J lost 5 bases, and 6 bases stayed unmatched. This CDR3 region has 14 residues. Per the germline V gene, CDR1 is MNHNY and CDR2 is SVGAGI (reference sequence). CDR3 in DNA: TGTGCCAGCAGTCCGGGACAGGGAACGTATGGCTACACCTTC. Its translation is CASSPGQGTYGYTF.

The chain is built from TRBV7-3 and TRBJ2-3; possible D gene TRBD1, 5 bases. V lost 3 bases, J lost 4 bases, and 20 bases lay in between. Germline V gene lookup returns CDR1 SGHTA and CDR2 FQGTGA. This CDR3 is built from 17 residues. CDR3 bases: TGTGCCAGCAGCTTCACCGGCCGCTTGCAGGGTCCAGATACGCAGTATTTT. Protein: CASSFTGRLQGPDTQYF.

The chain couples TRBV7-6 to TRBJ2-2, with a tentative D call TRBD2 (7 bases). The V gene lost 2 bases and the J gene lost 7 bases, with 23 bases spanning the gap. Germline-derived CDR1 and CDR2 are SGHVS and FNYEAQ. This CDR3 comprises 18 residues. Written as DNA, the CDR3 is TGTGCCAGCAGCTTATCTCCTAAGAGGGGGGGCCTTGGCGGGGAGCTGTTTTTT. This gives the protein CASSLSPKRGGLGGELFF.

CDR3 region: CASSLVGGTNEKLFF. Here the CDR3 DNA reads TGTGCCAGCAGCTTGGTCGGGGGGACTAATGAAAAACTGTTTTTT. The chain carries TRBV5-4 and TRBJ1-4, with a possible D match to TRBD1 (5 bases). CDR1 is SGHNT and CDR2 is YYREEE in the germline V gene (reference sequence). V was cut by 0 bases and J by 2 bases, with 8 bases left in between. CDR3 size: 15 residues.

The J gene is TRBJ1-1, the V gene TRBV5-1, with a possible D match to TRBD1 (5 bases). The V end lost 3 bases, the J end lost 4 bases, and 13 bases lay between the germline ends. The CDR3 covers 14 residues. Looked up from germline, CDR1 is SGHRS and CDR2 is YFSETQ. CDR3 nucleotide sequence: TGCGCCAGCAGCTCGCAGGGTTCGGGCACTGAAGCTTTCTTT. Encoded protein: CASSSQGSGTEAFF.

The rearrangement uses TRBV5-1 and TRBJ2-2, with TRBD1 matching over 7 bases. CDR3 length equals 16 residues. Unmatched junction bases numbered 8, after V lost 3 bases and J lost 3 bases. CDR1 and CDR2 from the germline V gene are SGHRS and YFSETQ. As DNA, the CDR3 is TGCGCCAGCAGCTCGAGAACAGGGGCCGACACCGGGGAGCTGTTTTTT. It translates to CASSSRTGADTGELFF.

J is TRBJ2-3 and V is TRBV7-8; TRBD1 is a possible D gene (6 bases). CDR3 length: 13 amino acids. Germline CDR1 SGHVS, CDR2 FQNEAQ. Trimming took off 5 bases at V and 2 bases at J, with 8 bases between the two ends. CDR3 DNA: TGTGCCAGCAGCCAGGGGTTCACAGATACGCAGTATTTT. Translation gives CASSQGFTDTQYF.

In its sample, this clone was seen a few times. The chain has TRBV19 and TRBJ2-2, with 8 bases fitting TRBD2. From germline, CDR1 is LNHDA and CDR2 SQIVND (reference sequence). J gave up 5 bases and V 7 bases, and 9 bases lay outside the gene matches. This CDR3 is 15 amino acids long. CDR3 nucleotides: TGTGCCAGTACCCGCAGCGGGGGCTCTACCGGGGAGCTGTTTTTT. Protein product: CASTRSGGSTGELFF. The variable domain in full, completed from reference TRBV19 and TRBJ2-2, reads DGGITQSPKYLFRKEGQNVTLSCEQNLNHDAMYWYRQDPGQGLRLIYYSQIVNDFQKGDIAEGYSVSREKKESFPLTVTSAQKNPTAFYLCASTRSGGSTGELFFGEGSRLTVL.